The 5 T cell receptor beta chains in this list originate from one sample, sequenced in a study of cytomegalovirus exposure and HLA in healthy donors. Some clones are missing from TCRdb's copy, which holds only in-frame ones; the method was immunoSEQ multiplex PCR. The sample has approximately 160,000 clones, 70% to 90% seen once. The sequencing sample was made of PBMCs. The receptors were gathered from a woman in her late teens or twenties in good health and CMV-seronegative.

This clone has a handful of counts. This sequence joins TRBV10-3 and TRBJ1-2, with a weak D call TRBD1 (6 bases). Germline CDR1 ENHRY, CDR2 SYGVKD. Trimming shortened V by 6 bases and J by 2 bases, and 13 bases separated the two germline ends. This CDR3 spans 14 amino acids. CDR3 in amino acids: CAISSTDRNYGYTF. The CDR3 coding sequence is TGTGCCATCAGCTCAACTGACAGGAACTATGGCTACACCTTC.

This clone was seen once. This chain links TRBV11-2 with TRBJ2-2, with 11 bases identical to TRBD1. Germline values: CDR1 SGHAT, CDR2 FQNNGV. CDR3 size: 16 residues. V shed 6 bases, J shed 3 bases, and the junction held 6 bases outside the gene matches. The DNA for the CDR3 is TGTGCCAGCAGGCCCGGACAGGGGGCATACACCGGGGAGCTGTTTTTT. Its protein product is CASRPGQGAYTGELFF.

This chain connects TRBV4-3 to TRBJ2-1; possible D gene TRBD1, 5 bases. Germline values: CDR1 LGHNA, CDR2 YSLEER. V dropped 0 bases and J dropped 12 bases, with 21 bases sitting between them. The CDR3 has 16 residues. The CDR3 loop is CASSQDSRVNIRGQFF. DNA of the CDR3: TGCGCCAGCAGCCAAGATAGCAGGGTTAATATTAGGGGGCAGTTCTTC.

The CDR3 loop is CASSQVGGRIAGVKDTQYF. CDR3 DNA sequence: TGCGCCAGCAGCCAAGTGGGGGGTAGGATAGCGGGAGTAAAAGATACGCAGTATTTT. The chain links TRBV4-3 to TRBJ2-3; 9 bases fit TRBD2. V shed 1 base and J 5 bases; nucleotides not matched to a gene: 16. The CDR3 has 19 residues. CDR1 is LGHNA, CDR2 YSLEER, per germline.

This clone occurred a few times. The chain recombines TRBV29-1 with TRBJ1-2; TRBD1 is a possible D gene (6 bases). The CDR3 is 11 amino acids. Trimming cost V 6 bases and J 6 bases, with 11 bases left between them. Germline lookup yields CDR1 SQVTM and CDR2 ANQGSEA. CDR3 sequence reads: CSVDRSHGYTF. The DNA for the CDR3 is TGCAGCGTAGACAGGAGCCATGGCTACACCTTC.